The 9 T cell receptor beta chains below all came from one sample that was sequenced in a study of T cells in tuberculosis. The repertoire was sequenced with immunoSEQ multiplex PCR; TCRdb's copy has only in-frame clones and lacks some. This repertoire shows roughly 92,000 clones, about nine tenths found once; its top ten account for 1.9%. After thawing and overnight rest, PBMC were stained with GMM-loaded CD1B tetramer, viability dye and anti-CD3 for sorting. CD1B tetramers were loaded with Rhodococcus equi-derived C32 glucose monomycolate. Sequencing used CD1b-GMM tetramer-negative cells sorted from PBMCs. The receptors were sampled from an adult woman with latent tuberculosis.

The V and J genes are TRBV5-4 and TRBJ1-1; 11 bases fit TRBD1. Germline CDR1 SGHNT, CDR2 YYREEE (reference sequence). V lost 0 bases and J lost 0; bases outside the gene matches: 4. The CDR3 runs 17 residues. For the CDR3, the DNA is TGTGCCAGCAGCTTGGCCGGGACAGGGGGGTTGAACACTGAAGCTTTCTTT. Protein product: CASSLAGTGGLNTEAFF.

Written as DNA, the CDR3 is TGTGCCAGCAGCCTCGCAGGCGGACAGGGGCTCTATGGCTACACCTTC. Translated: CASSLAGGQGLYGYTF. This chain joins TRBV11-2 and TRBJ1-2; TRBD1 matches at 9 bases. V was pared by 5 bases and J by 4 bases, with 11 bases of the junction left unmatched. Germline V lookup: CDR1 SGHAT, CDR2 FQNNGV. The CDR3 has 16 residues. The complete variable domain, with remaining parts taken from reference TRBV11-2 and TRBJ1-2, reads EAGVAQSPRYKIIEKRQSVAFWCNPISGHATLYWYQQILGQGPKLLIQFQNNGVVDDSQLPKDRFSAERLKGVDSTLKIQPAKLEDSAVYLCASSLAGGQGLYGYTFGSGTRLTVV.

This chain connects TRBV9 to TRBJ1-1; the match to TRBD1 covers 8 bases. The CDR3 spans 14 residues. Trimming took 2 bases from V and 4 from J; bases not matched to a gene: 4. Germline values: CDR1 SGDLS, CDR2 YYNGEE. CDR3 protein: CASSVTGVGTEAFF. DNA for the CDR3: TGTGCCAGCAGCGTGACAGGGGTGGGCACTGAAGCTTTCTTT.

This clone has just a few counts. This CDR3 is CASSQVQDFNYGYTF. The DNA for the CDR3 is TGTGCCAGCAGCCAAGTACAGGATTTTAACTATGGCTACACCTTC. The chain couples TRBV14 to TRBJ1-2, with D possibly matching TRBD1 (5 bases). This CDR3 has 15 amino acids. The V and J ends lost 1 base and 1 base respectively, with 10 bases between them. Per the germline V gene, CDR1 is SGHDN and CDR2 is FVKESK.

The table lists this clone with a count of one. CDR3: CATSIGTVTYGYTF. In DNA form, the CDR3 reads TGTGCCACCAGCATCGGGACAGTAACCTATGGCTACACCTTC. The genes are TRBV15 and TRBJ1-2; 7 bases align to TRBD1. Germline V gives CDR1 LNHNV, CDR2 YYDKDF (reference sequence). CDR3 size: 14 residues. The trim removed 4 bases at V and 4 bases at J, leaving 6 bases unmatched.

The V gene is TRBV4-3, the J gene TRBJ1-1, with a weak D call TRBD1 (6 bases). The V end was cut by 3 bases, the J end by 0 bases, with 11 bases between. Germline CDR1 and CDR2: LGHNA and YSLEER. This CDR3 is 15 amino acids long. The CDR3 spells CASSHDAGVNTEAFF. The CDR3 DNA follows: TGCGCCAGCAGCCATGACGCAGGGGTGAACACTGAAGCTTTCTTT.

The chain links TRBV5-6 to TRBJ2-3, with D possibly TRBD2 on 6 matching bases. Germline V lookup: CDR1 SGHDT, CDR2 YYEEEE. The CDR3 runs 16 residues. The V and J ends lost 0 bases and 6 bases respectively, with 17 bases between them. The CDR3 coding sequence is TGTGCCAGCAGCTTGGAAGGTCTCCGGGGGAGGGATACGCAGTATTTT. Its protein product is CASSLEGLRGRDTQYF. Drawing the rest from reference TRBV5-6 and TRBJ2-3, the complete variable domain is DAGVTQSPTHLIKTRGQQVTLRCSPKSGHDTVSWYQQALGQGPQFIFQYYEEEERQRGNFPDRFSGHQFPNYSSELNVNALLLGDSALYLCASSLEGLRGRDTQYFGPGTRLTVL.

This chain uses TRBV6-5 with TRBJ1-5; tentative D call: TRBD1 (5 bases). Germline assignment: CDR1 MNHEY and CDR2 SVGAGI. CDR3 size: 14 residues. V dropped 2 bases and J dropped 6 bases, with 11 bases sitting between them. The CDR3 protein is CASSYNRQVQPQHF. DNA of the CDR3: TGTGCCAGCAGTTACAACAGGCAGGTTCAGCCCCAGCATTTT.

The CDR3 here is CASSLAGGPDTQYF. The CDR3 nucleotides read TGTGCCAGCAGTTTAGCGGGGGGGCCAGATACGCAGTATTTT. This chain uses TRBV6-1 with TRBJ2-3; 11 bases agree with TRBD2. The CDR3 spans 14 residues. Per the germline V gene, CDR1 is MNHNS and CDR2 is SASEGT. V trimming: 5 bases; J trimming: 4 bases; junction bases outside the gene matches: 2.